The text below deals with one T cell receptor (beta chain). What it recognizes is unknown. The protocol was immunoSEQ multiplex PCR, while the TCRdb copy is restricted to in-frame clones and leaves out a portion. The sample lists tens of thousands of clones, about 85% seen once, with approximately 2% in the top ten. The data originate from a study of lymphopenia after photon versus proton radiotherapy. Germline CDR1 SGHRS, CDR2 YFSETQ. V was trimmed by 2 bases and J by 3 bases, leaving 19 bases between them. The length of the CDR3 is 17 residues. Study-wide findings and caveats: Only patients who died were analyzed for survival; proton advantage is unproven.

The sequence was collected from a man aged 35 to 55 with gastric cancer. The source material was peripheral blood, sampled from a patient treated with photon-based radiotherapy. The chain combines TRBV5-1 with TRBJ2-3; D might be TRBD1 (6 bases). The CDR3 loop is CASSLPRVGGSTDTQYF. The CDR3, as DNA: TGCGCCAGCAGCTTACCCAGGGTTGGGGGCAGTACAGATACGCAGTATTTT.